Here is one T cell receptor (beta chain) with its context. Antigen unknown. CDR1 is PRHDT, CDR2 FYEKMQ, per germline (reference sequence). The CDR3 runs to 17 residues. Trimming cost V 0 bases and J 8 bases; bases outside gene matches: 11. This sample stems from a study of tumor and adjacent non-tumor tissue in lung cancer. Across the study: Patients comprised about a dozen adenocarcinoma, 2 squamous cell carcinoma and 1 small cell lung cancer.

TCRbeta libraries were built with three rounds of nested PCR, modified from ARM-PCR. TCRdb re-analysed the multiplex PCR reads in MiXCR, keeping a single row per CDR3 protein. The repertoire holds about 110,000 distinct CDR3 sequences, 60% to 80% seen once, with under 45% in the top ten. The template was RNA from unsorted bulk tissue. Donors were chemotherapy-naive, newly diagnosed lung cancer surgical patients in China, August–late 2014. Study-wide results and caveats: Normal lung showed higher cumulative top 100 clone frequency than tumor. Significantly higher TCR diversity was found in tumor than normal lung.

The rearrangement links TRBV13 to TRBJ2-1, with 9 nucleotides matching TRBD2. The sample taken for sequencing was lung tumor tissue. This TCR was sampled from a woman aged 55 to 70 with non-small cell lung cancer. CDR3 coding DNA: TGTGCCAGCAGCTTAGGCGGAGTTGGTAGCGGGAGTCATGAGCAGTTCTTC. This gives the protein CASSLGGVGSGSHEQFF.